These 17 T cell receptor beta chains originate from one sample sequenced in a study of beta chain features in type 1 diabetes (dated by TCRdb to 2017 to 2018). To prepare the library, the immunoSEQ multiplex PCR assay was applied. All of the isolated RNA was reverse transcribed with the High Capacity cDNA Reverse Transcription Kit, so expressed TCRB transcripts were sequenced. Imported from immuneACCESS, the table was reduced by TCRdb to in-frame sequences with V and J called. These copies leave out some clones; in studies compared against another copy, an unresolved V gene accounts for under half, and the cause of the remainder is not known. For this sample there are 810,000 or so clones; 17% appear just once. Clones ranked in the top ten supply 0.023% of the sample. Input material: naive CD4+ T cells from blood. Per the publication, the cell subset or site label means: true naive CD4+ T cells. All receptors come from a woman under 30 in good health.

This clone has only a few counts. This chain connects TRBV19 to TRBJ2-1, with D possibly TRBD1 on 5 matching bases. The germline V gene encodes CDR1 LNHDA and CDR2 SQIVND (reference sequence). The CDR3 loop spans 13 amino acids. Trimming left V 7 bases short and J 3 bases short, with 10 bases between. The CDR3 sequence: CASTPRDYNEQFF. The CDR3 DNA reads as TGTGCCAGTACCCCCAGGGACTACAATGAGCAGTTCTTC.

This clone was observed a handful of times. The chain couples TRBV7-2 to TRBJ2-1; 10 bases are shared with TRBD2. The junction had 14 bases not matched to a gene; V was cut back by 4 bases and J by 5 bases. CDR1 is SGHTA, CDR2 FQGNSA, per germline. The CDR3 sequence is 18 residues long. The CDR3, as DNA: TGTGCCAGCAGCTCTGATCCTCGCCCAGCGGGAGGGGACAATGAGCAGTTCTTC. Translating gives CASSSDPRPAGGDNEQFF.

This clone was seen a handful of times. The identical CDR3 is also encoded by other nucleotide sequences in the sample. The chain employs TRBV29-1 and TRBJ2-3; D gene uncertain. This CDR3 spans 12 amino acids. V shed 4 bases and J shed 0 bases, with 5 bases lying between them. Germline CDR1 is SQVTM and CDR2 is ANQGSEA. The CDR3 loop reads CSVAGSTDTQYF. The CDR3 nucleotides read TGCAGCGTTGCGGGTAGCACAGATACGCAGTATTTT.

This chain uses TRBV6-1 with TRBJ2-7, with 7 bases identical to TRBD2. Germline CDR1 is MNHNS and CDR2 is SASEGT. With V trimmed by 1 base and J by 4 bases, 7 bases remained unmatched. The CDR3 spans 15 residues. The DNA for the CDR3 is TGTGCCAGCAGTGAAGTGGGTAGCGGGCTATACGAGCAGTACTTC. Translated, it gives CASSEVGSGLYEQYF.

This sequence joins TRBV5-1 and TRBJ2-7, with D possibly being TRBD1 (6 bases). The CDR3 is 15 residues long. Germline values: CDR1 SGHRS, CDR2 YFSETQ. V was cut by 5 bases and J by 1 base, with 16 bases left in between. The CDR3, as DNA: TGCGCCAGCAGTTTTGGTACAGGGTATTCCTACGAGCAGTACTTC. Translating gives CASSFGTGYSYEQYF.

The rearrangement joins TRBV30 to TRBJ2-1; D gene uncertain. Germline assignment: CDR1 GTSNPN and CDR2 SVGIG (reference sequence). Between the trimmed V and J ends, which lost 0 bases and 5 bases, there was a span of 11 bases. CDR3 length: 14 amino acids. CDR3 protein: CAWSVRARNNEQFF. The CDR3 DNA follows: TGTGCCTGGAGTGTACGGGCTAGGAACAATGAGCAGTTCTTC.

This clone was seen only a few times. This rearrangement joins TRBV28 to TRBJ1-4; D uncertain. Trimming cost V 2 bases and J 7 bases, with 5 bases left between them. This CDR3 has 12 amino acids. The germline V gene encodes CDR1 MDHEN and CDR2 SYDVKM. The chain's CDR3 is CASSLETEKLFF. CDR3 DNA sequence: TGTGCCAGCAGTTTAGAGACTGAAAAACTGTTTTTT.

The chain carries TRBV10-3 and TRBJ2-2; 7 nucleotides align to TRBD1. The trim removed 6 bases at V and 1 base at J, leaving 8 bases unmatched. The CDR3 loop spans 16 amino acids. Germline lookup yields CDR1 ENHRY and CDR2 SYGVKD. The CDR3 nucleotides read TGTGCCATCAGCGACACGACAGGGCAGAACACCGGGGAGCTGTTTTTT. Its translation is CAISDTTGQNTGELFF.

In this sample, this clone turned up a few times. The rearrangement uses TRBV4-1 and TRBJ2-1, with D unresolved. The CDR3 has 13 residues. In germline, CDR1 is MGHRA, CDR2 YSYEKL. V was trimmed by 0 bases and J by 10 bases, leaving 10 bases between them. The CDR3 DNA reads as TGCGCCAGCAGCCAAGAGGTCAGGTCGGAGCAGTTCTTC. Its protein product is CASSQEVRSEQFF.

A few counts support this clone. J is TRBJ2-1 and V is TRBV7-9, with D maybe TRBD1 (6 bases). The CDR3 has 13 residues. Trimming cost V 7 bases and J 8 bases, with 15 bases left between them. Germline assignment: CDR1 SEHNR and CDR2 FQNEAQ (reference sequence). The DNA of the CDR3 is TGTGCCAGCAACGTTTTGGGGGCCCATGAGCAGTTCTTC. Residues: CASNVLGAHEQFF.

CDR3 sequence reads: CASSPPGGSYEQYF. The CDR3 coding sequence is TGTGCCAGCAGCCCCCCCGGAGGTTCCTACGAGCAGTACTTC. The V and J genes are TRBV7-2 and TRBJ2-7, with D possibly being TRBD2 (5 bases). The CDR3 consists of 14 residues. V was trimmed by 5 bases and J by 1 base, leaving 12 bases between them. The germline V gene has CDR1 SGHTA and CDR2 FQGNSA.

This clone was observed a few times. V and J are TRBV5-4 and TRBJ2-1; 8 bases are shared with TRBD2. Germline V gene data show CDR1 as SGHNT and CDR2 as YYREEE (reference sequence). V lost 4 bases and J lost 4; bases outside the gene matches: 7. The CDR3 is 15 residues long. Here the CDR3 reads CASSQGPSGYNEQFF. The CDR3 DNA follows: TGTGCCAGCAGCCAGGGGCCTAGCGGGTACAATGAGCAGTTCTTC. The full variable domain, its missing parts supplied by reference TRBV5-4 and TRBJ2-1, is ETGVTQSPTHLIKTRGQQVTLRCSSQSGHNTVSWYQQALGQGPQFIFQYYREEENGRGNFPPRFSGLQFPNYSSELNVNALELDDSALYLCASSQGPSGYNEQFFGPGTRLTVL.

This clone was observed a few times. The CDR3 sequence is CSATTGAEQYF. As DNA, the CDR3 is TGCAGTGCTACGACAGGGGCCGAGCAGTACTTC. The J gene is TRBJ2-7, the V gene TRBV20-1, with 8 bases matching TRBD1. The CDR3 runs 11 residues. V was pared by 4 bases and J by 6 bases, with 2 bases of the junction left unmatched. The V gene's germline CDR1 is DFQATT and CDR2 SNEGSKA (reference sequence).

This clone was counted between two and nine times. The chain employs TRBV29-1 and TRBJ1-1; D not resolved. The CDR3 contains 12 residues. Trimming stripped 1 base from V and 0 bases from J, with 3 bases between. The germline V gene has CDR1 SQVTM and CDR2 ANQGSEA. The CDR3 spells CSVEGMNTEAFF. The CDR3 DNA is TGCAGCGTTGAAGGTATGAACACTGAAGCTTTCTTT.

About this clone itself: The sample has other DNA sequences that encode this CDR3 too. The V and J genes are TRBV19 and TRBJ2-5; possible D gene TRBD2, 5 bases. The CDR3 is 13 amino acids. V dropped 1 base and J dropped 3 bases, with 6 bases sitting between them. Per germline, CDR1 LNHDA and CDR2 SQIVND (reference sequence). This CDR3 reads CASSIGTEETQYF. The CDR3 DNA sequence: TGTGCCAGTAGTATAGGGACTGAAGAGACCCAGTACTTC.

The chain employs TRBV11-1 and TRBJ2-2; TRBD2 aligns across 8 bases. Germline CDR1 SGHAT, CDR2 FQDESV (reference sequence). The V segment lost 5 bases and the J segment 2 bases; nucleotides outside the gene matches: 7. The CDR3 covers 16 residues. CDR3 nucleotides: TGTGCCAGCAGCCCCCTGGCGGGAGGCAACACCGGGGAGCTGTTTTTT. This sequence encodes CASSPLAGGNTGELFF.

The V gene is TRBV28, the J gene TRBJ2-7; TRBD2 agrees at 11 bases. The ends lost 5 bases at V and 4 bases at J; junction bases unmatched: 7. The CDR3 covers 15 residues. Germline lookup yields CDR1 MDHEN and CDR2 SYDVKM. The CDR3 DNA is TGTGCCAGCAGTCAAGGGACTAGCGGAACGTACGAGCAGTACTTC. Translation gives CASSQGTSGTYEQYF.